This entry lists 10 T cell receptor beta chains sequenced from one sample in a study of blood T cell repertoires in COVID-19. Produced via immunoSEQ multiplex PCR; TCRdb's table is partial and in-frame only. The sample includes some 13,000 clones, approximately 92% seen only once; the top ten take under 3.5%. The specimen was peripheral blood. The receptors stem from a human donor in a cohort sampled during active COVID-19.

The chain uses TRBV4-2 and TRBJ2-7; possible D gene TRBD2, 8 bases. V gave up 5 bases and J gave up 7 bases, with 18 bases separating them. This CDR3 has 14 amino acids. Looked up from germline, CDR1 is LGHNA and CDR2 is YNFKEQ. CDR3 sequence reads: CASSRGREAVEQYF. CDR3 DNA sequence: TGTGCCAGCAGCAGGGGGCGGGAGGCCGTTGAGCAGTACTTC.

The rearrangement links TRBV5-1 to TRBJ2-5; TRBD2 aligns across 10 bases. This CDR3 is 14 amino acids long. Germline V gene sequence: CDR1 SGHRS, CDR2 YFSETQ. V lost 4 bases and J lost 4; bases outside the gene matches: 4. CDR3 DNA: TGCGCCAGCAGCGGAAGCGGGGGGGGAGAGACCCAGTACTTC. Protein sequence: CASSGSGGGETQYF.

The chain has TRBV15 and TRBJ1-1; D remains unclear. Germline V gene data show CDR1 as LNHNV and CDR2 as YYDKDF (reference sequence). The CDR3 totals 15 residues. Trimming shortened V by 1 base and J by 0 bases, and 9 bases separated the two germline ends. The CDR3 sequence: CATSRGNRLNTEAFF. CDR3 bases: TGTGCCACCAGCAGAGGGAACAGATTGAACACTGAAGCTTTCTTT.

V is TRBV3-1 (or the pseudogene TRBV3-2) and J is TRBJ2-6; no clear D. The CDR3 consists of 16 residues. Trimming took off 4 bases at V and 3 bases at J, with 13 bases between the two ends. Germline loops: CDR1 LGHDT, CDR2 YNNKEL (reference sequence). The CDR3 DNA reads TGTGCCAGCAGCCCCCGACTGCCCGGTGGGGCCAACGTCCTGACTTTC. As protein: CASSPRLPGGANVLTF.

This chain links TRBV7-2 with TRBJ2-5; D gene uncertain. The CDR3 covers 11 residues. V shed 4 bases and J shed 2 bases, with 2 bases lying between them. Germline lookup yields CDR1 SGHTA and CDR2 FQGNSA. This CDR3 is CASSSQETQYF. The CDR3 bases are TGTGCCAGCAGCTCTCAAGAGACCCAGTACTTC.

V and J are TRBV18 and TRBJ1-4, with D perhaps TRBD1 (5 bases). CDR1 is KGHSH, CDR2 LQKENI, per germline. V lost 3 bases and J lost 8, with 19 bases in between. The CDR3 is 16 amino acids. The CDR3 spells CASSPGLGLLPEKLFF. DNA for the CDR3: TGTGCCAGCTCACCGGGACTAGGACTTTTGCCGGAAAAACTGTTTTTT.

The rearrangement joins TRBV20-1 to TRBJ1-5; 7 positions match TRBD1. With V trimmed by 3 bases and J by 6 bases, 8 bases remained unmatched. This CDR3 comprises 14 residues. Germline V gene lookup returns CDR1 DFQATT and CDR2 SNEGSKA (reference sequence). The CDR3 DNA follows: TGCAGTGCTAGTATTGACAGGGCCAGTCAGCCCCAGCATTTT. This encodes CSASIDRASQPQHF.

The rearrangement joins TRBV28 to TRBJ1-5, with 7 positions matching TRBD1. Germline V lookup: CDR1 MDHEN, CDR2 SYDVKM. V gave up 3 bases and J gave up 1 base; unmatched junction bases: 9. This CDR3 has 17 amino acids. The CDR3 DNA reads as TGTGCCAGCAGTTTGCTCATCGGGACAGACAGCAATCAGCCCCAGCATTTT. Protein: CASSLLIGTDSNQPQHF. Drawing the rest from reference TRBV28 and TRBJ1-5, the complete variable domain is DVKVTQSSRYLVKRTGEKVFLECVQDMDHENMFWYRQDPGLGLRLIYFSYDVKMKEKGDIPEGYSVSREKKERFSLILESASTNQTSMYLCASSLLIGTDSNQPQHFGDGTRLSIL.

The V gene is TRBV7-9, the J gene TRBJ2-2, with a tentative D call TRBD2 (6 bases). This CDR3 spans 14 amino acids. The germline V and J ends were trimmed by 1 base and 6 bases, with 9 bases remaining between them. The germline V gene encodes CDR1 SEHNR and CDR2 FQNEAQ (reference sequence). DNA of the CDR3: TGTGCCAGCAGCTTAGTGTGGGGGGCCGGGGAGCTGTTTTTT. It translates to CASSLVWGAGELFF.

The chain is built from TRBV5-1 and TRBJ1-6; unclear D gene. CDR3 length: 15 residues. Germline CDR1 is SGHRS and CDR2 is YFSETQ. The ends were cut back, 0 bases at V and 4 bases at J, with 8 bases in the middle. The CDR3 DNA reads TGCGCCAGCAGCTTGGTTGGGCAGTATAATTCACCCCTCCACTTT. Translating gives CASSLVGQYNSPLHF.